This TCR beta chain is drawn from a study of regulatory T cells in long-lasting Graves disease. Noted time point: newly diagnosed GD, antithyroid drugs for less than 3 months. Extracted PBMC RNA gave rise to the TCR library. Arm-PCR of CDR3 regions with iRepertoire HTBI primers generated TCR beta libraries. TCRdb recomputed calls from the multiplex PCR reads with MiXCR, one row per CDR3 protein. The table lists some 490,000 distinct CDR3 sequences, 12% of them singletons. The CDR3 spans 14 residues. V lost 6 bases, J lost 0 bases, and 5 bases stayed unmatched. Looked up from germline, CDR1 is SNHLY and CDR2 is FYNNEI. This clonotype has a count of ten or more. These data were also filed under a second study, of T cells in Graves' hyperthyroidism and ophthalmopathy. That report notes: RT-PCR in the first round (using the HTBI primer set) targeted the TCR CDR3.

The chain recombines TRBV2 with TRBJ2-7; 7 nucleotides align to TRBD1. The sequence came from a woman in her 30s with Graves disease. Sequenced material: peripheral blood mononuclear cells (PBMCs), taken at new diagnosis, from a patient treated with antithyroid drugs. CDR3 protein: CASSRWDSSYEQYF. In nucleotides, the CDR3 is TGTGCCAGCAGCAGATGGGACAGCTCCTACGAGCAGTACTTC.